The 11 T cell receptor beta chains reported below all come from one sample, sequenced in a study of early T cells in non-severe SARS-CoV-2 infection. One entry per CDR3 protein, called by TCRdb with MiXCR from the 5' RACE reads. The sample shows about 33,000 distinct CDR3 sequences, approximately 4.6% of them seen only once. The sample comprised whole blood. The receptors shown here come from an adult who was a healthcare worker with PCR-confirmed SARS-CoV-2 infection or an uninfected control (not recorded which).

This clonotype has a handful of counts. V usage is TRBV4-3 and J usage is TRBJ2-2, with TRBD2 identical over 9 bases. V lost 3 bases, J lost 1 base, and 3 bases stayed unmatched. This CDR3 comprises 16 residues. Germline assignment: CDR1 LGHNA and CDR2 YSLEER. In DNA form, the CDR3 reads TGCGCCAGCAGCCAGCTTAGCGGGGGGAACACCGGGGAGCTGTTTTTT. This gives the protein CASSQLSGGNTGELFF.

This clonotype was counted many times. The rearrangement links TRBV7-6 to TRBJ2-2; D ambiguous. Trimming stripped 5 bases from V and 7 bases from J, with 14 bases between. Germline-derived CDR1 and CDR2 are SGHVS and FNYEAQ. This CDR3 is built from 14 residues. CDR3 sequence (DNA): TGTGCCAGCAGCCTCGGGTCCACGGGCGGGGAGCTGTTTTTT. Translation: CASSLGSTGGELFF.

The rearrangement uses TRBV6-6 and TRBJ1-6, with TRBD1 matching over 8 bases. The V gene's germline CDR1 is MNHNY and CDR2 SVGAGI (reference sequence). The CDR3 is made up of 17 amino acids. The V segment lost 2 bases and the J segment 1 base; nucleotides outside the gene matches: 4. The CDR3 nucleotides read TGTGCCAGCAGTTACCCGGGGGACAGGTCCTATAATTCACCCCTCCACTTT. Protein product: CASSYPGDRSYNSPLHF.

Sample share makes this clonotype medium-sized (0.01 to 0.1%). The chain recombines TRBV11-2 with TRBJ2-3; 14 positions match TRBD2. CDR3 length: 15 residues. The junction had 6 bases not matched to a gene; V was cut back by 6 bases and J by 7 bases. Germline values: CDR1 SGHAT, CDR2 FQNNGV. The CDR3: CASSPGTSGGNTQYF. In DNA, the CDR3 is TGTGCCAGCAGTCCCGGGACTAGCGGGGGAAATACGCAGTATTTT.

At least ten counts were recorded for this clonotype. This rearrangement joins TRBV29-1 to TRBJ1-1, with D perhaps TRBD1 (5 bases). Germline values: CDR1 SQVTM, CDR2 ANQGSEA. This CDR3 spans 12 amino acids. V was trimmed by 7 bases and J by 5 bases, leaving 14 bases between them. The CDR3 spells CSAGTPRTEAFF. DNA of the CDR3: TGCAGCGCCGGGACCCCAAGGACTGAAGCTTTCTTT. The whole variable domain, filled in from reference TRBV29-1 and TRBJ1-1, reads SAVISQKPSRDICQRGTSLTIQCQVDSQVTMMFWYRQQPGQSLTLIATANQGSEATYESGFVIDKFPISRPNLTFSTLTVSNMSPEDSSIYLCSAGTPRTEAFFGQGTRLTVV.

This clonotype was recorded many times. This chain links TRBV7-3 with TRBJ2-2; 11 bases map to TRBD2. CDR1 and CDR2 (germline): SGHTA, FQGTGA. The CDR3 is made up of 15 amino acids. The V segment lost 5 bases and the J segment 6 bases; nucleotides outside the gene matches: 5. The CDR3 sequence is CASSPGLADSGELFF. CDR3 nucleotides: TGTGCCAGCAGCCCGGGACTAGCGGATTCCGGGGAGCTGTTTTTT. The full variable domain, with the rest looked up from reference TRBV7-3 and TRBJ2-2, is GAGVSQTPSNKVTEKGKYVELRCDPISGHTALYWYRQSLGQGPEFLIYFQGTGAADDSGLPNDRFFAVRPEGSVSTLKIQRTERGDSAVYLCASSPGLADSGELFFGEGSRLTVL.

This clonotype was detected many times. The genes are TRBV6-2 or TRBV6-3 and TRBJ1-1; the D is unclear. The V gene's germline CDR1 is MNHEY and CDR2 SVGEGT. V was pared by 6 bases and J by 1 base, with 12 bases between. The CDR3 has 14 amino acids. In DNA form, the CDR3 reads TGTGCCAGCAGCCTTCTACACCCGAACACTGAAGCTTTCTTT. Its translation is CASSLLHPNTEAFF.

This clonotype was recorded at least ten times. V is TRBV6-2 or TRBV6-3 and J is TRBJ1-1, with TRBD1 as a possible D gene (6 bases). The V and J ends lost 5 bases and 1 base respectively, with 14 bases between them. Germline values: CDR1 MNHEY, CDR2 SVGEGT. The CDR3 length is 15 residues. CDR3 protein: CASSPRGTPNTEAFF. As DNA, the CDR3 is TGTGCCAGCAGTCCGCGTGGGACACCGAACACTGAAGCTTTCTTT.

This clonotype occurred many times. J is TRBJ1-5 and V is TRBV21-1. TRBV21-1 is assigned pseudogene status. The CDR3 contains 16 residues. This CDR3 reads CASSNGGQEGNQPQHF. Here the CDR3 DNA reads TGTGCCAGCAGCAATGGCGGCCAAGAGGGCAATCAGCCCCAGCATTTT.

This clonotype was picked up many times. The J gene is TRBJ2-5, the V gene TRBV28; 10 nucleotides line up with TRBD1. CDR1 MDHEN and CDR2 SYDVKM come from the germline V gene. This CDR3 has 18 amino acids. J was trimmed by 1 base and V by 6 bases; bases with no gene match: 14. CDR3 protein: CASRGDRGPLKFQETQYF. DNA of the CDR3: TGTGCCAGCAGGGGAGACAGGGGGCCCCTAAAGTTCCAAGAGACCCAGTACTTC.

This clonotype was detected many times. The CDR3 DNA is TGTGCCAGCAGTTACTCTGAGCGGGGGGGCGGCTACGAGCAGTACTTC. Translation gives CASSYSERGGGYEQYF. V gene TRBV6-5 combines with J gene TRBJ2-7; 10 bases agree with TRBD2. CDR3 size: 16 residues. The V segment lost 0 bases and the J segment 3 bases; nucleotides outside the gene matches: 5. The germline gives CDR1 MNHEY, CDR2 SVGAGI.